The 12 T cell receptor beta chains given below trace back to one sample, sequenced in a study of radiotherapy plus CTLA-4 blockade in lung cancer. Sequenced by immunoSEQ multiplex PCR; TCRdb stores in-frame clones only, minus some. The sample yields 120,000 or so clones, 70% to 90% seen once. The material was peripheral blood, obtained from a patient treated with radiotherapy plus ipilimumab. The receptors were sampled from a human donor with non-small cell lung cancer that progressed on radiotherapy plus ipilimumab.

This chain links TRBV7-3 with TRBJ2-2; 8 bases are shared with TRBD2. Germline CDR1 reads SGHTA; CDR2 reads FQGTGA. The CDR3 sequence is 16 residues long. The V gene end was trimmed by 4 bases and the J gene end by 6 bases; junction bases not matched to a gene: 10. The DNA of the CDR3 is TGTGCCAGCAGCTCCACCCTAGCGGGTGGCTCCGGGGAGCTGTTTTTT. Amino acids: CASSSTLAGGSGELFF.

The chain links TRBV28 to TRBJ1-4; perhaps TRBD1 as D (6 bases). CDR3 length equals 16 residues. Between the trimmed V and J ends, which lost 5 bases and 1 base, there was a span of 14 bases. Germline CDR1 MDHEN, CDR2 SYDVKM. CDR3 sequence reads: CASSQSEQGTNEKLFF. CDR3 DNA sequence: TGTGCCAGCAGTCAATCCGAACAGGGAACTAATGAAAAACTGTTTTTT.

This clone was detected a few times. The gene calls are TRBV5-1 and TRBJ1-1; possibly TRBD1 for D (5 bases). Germline V gene lookup returns CDR1 SGHRS and CDR2 YFSETQ. The V gene lost 6 bases and the J gene lost 7 bases, with 19 bases spanning the gap. The CDR3 runs to 14 residues. This CDR3 reads CASTAWGGVSEAFF. The CDR3 DNA follows: TGCGCCAGCACCGCCTGGGGCGGGGTTAGTGAAGCTTTCTTT.

The rearrangement uses TRBV27 and TRBJ2-2; a weak D match, TRBD2 (6 bases). CDR3 length: 14 residues. V lost 8 bases to trimming and J lost 4 bases, with 14 bases between them. Germline values: CDR1 MNHEY, CDR2 SMNVEV (reference sequence). In nucleotides, the CDR3 is TGTGCCAGCGGCAACGTGGGGGGCACCGGGGAGCTGTTTTTT. Translated: CASGNVGGTGELFF.

V is TRBV7-6 and J is TRBJ2-5, with 7 bases identical to TRBD2. Germline V lookup: CDR1 SGHVS, CDR2 FNYEAQ. V trimming: 0 bases; J trimming: 5 bases; junction bases outside the gene matches: 9. CDR3 length: 16 residues. The CDR3 is CASSLAPPGGGETQYF. DNA for the CDR3: TGTGCCAGCAGCTTAGCCCCCCCGGGAGGTGGGGAGACCCAGTACTTC.

The rearrangement joins TRBV7-6 to TRBJ2-3; D may be TRBD2 (6 bases). Trimming took off 4 bases at V and 1 base at J, with 15 bases between the two ends. The CDR3 is made up of 16 amino acids. Per the germline V gene, CDR1 is SGHVS and CDR2 is FNYEAQ. CDR3 loop: CASSSYSGRRTDTQYF. CDR3 bases: TGTGCCAGCAGCTCCTATAGCGGAAGACGCACAGATACGCAGTATTTT. Looking up the rest from reference TRBV7-6 and TRBJ2-3 gives the full variable domain: GAGVSQSPRYKVTKRGQDVALRCDPISGHVSLYWYRQALGQGPEFLTYFNYEAQQDKSGLPNDRFSAERPEGSISTLTIQRTEQRDSAMYRCASSSYSGRRTDTQYFGPGTRLTVL.

The rearrangement uses TRBV10-3 and TRBJ1-3, with D unclear. Germline-derived CDR1 and CDR2 are ENHRY and SYGVKD. The V end was cut by 9 bases, the J end by 2 bases, with 11 bases between. The CDR3 consists of 13 residues. The CDR3 DNA sequence: TGTGCCATATCCGGGGTGGCTGGAAACACCATATATTTT. It encodes CAISGVAGNTIYF.

In DNA form, the CDR3 reads TGTGCCAGCTCACCACTGAGGACCGGGACAGTTAGCAATCAGCCCCAGCATTTT. Translation gives CASSPLRTGTVSNQPQHF. This chain links TRBV18 with TRBJ1-5; 7 positions match TRBD1. Germline V CDR1 and CDR2: KGHSH, LQKENI. V shed 1 base, J shed 0 bases, and the junction held 9 bases outside the gene matches. There are 18 residues in the CDR3.

This chain connects TRBV19 to TRBJ1-2; 9 bases are shared with TRBD1. From germline, CDR1 is LNHDA and CDR2 SQIVND (reference sequence). V was pared by 4 bases and J by 7 bases, with 4 bases of the junction left unmatched. The CDR3 covers 13 residues. This CDR3 is CASSRQDRGGYTF. The CDR3 coding sequence is TGTGCCAGTAGTAGACAGGACAGGGGTGGCTACACCTTC.

The genes are TRBV19 and TRBJ2-3, with a possible D match to TRBD1 (5 bases). Per germline, CDR1 LNHDA and CDR2 SQIVND (reference sequence). V shed 5 bases and J shed 5 bases, with 14 bases lying between them. The CDR3 spans 14 residues. The CDR3 nucleotides read TGTGCCAGTAGTCCCCTCATGGGGCGAGATACGCAGTATTTT. Its protein product is CASSPLMGRDTQYF. The entire variable domain, with the rest obtained from reference TRBV19 and TRBJ2-3, is as follows: DGGITQSPKYLFRKEGQNVTLSCEQNLNHDAMYWYRQDPGQGLRLIYYSQIVNDFQKGDIAEGYSVSREKKESFPLTVTSAQKNPTAFYLCASSPLMGRDTQYFGPGTRLTVL.

V is TRBV6-5 and J is TRBJ2-2; no clear D gene. The CDR3 length is 15 residues. V dropped 6 bases and J dropped 1 base, with 12 bases sitting between them. Germline V gene sequence: CDR1 MNHEY, CDR2 SVGAGI. The CDR3 DNA is TGTGCCAGCAGATCACCAACCGGGAACACCGGGGAGCTGTTTTTT. As protein: CASRSPTGNTGELFF.

V and J are TRBV2 and TRBJ2-1; maybe TRBD2 (5 bases). Trimming took off 6 bases at V and 4 bases at J, with 10 bases between the two ends. Germline V gives CDR1 SNHLY, CDR2 FYNNEI. The length of the CDR3 is 13 residues. The CDR3 DNA reads TGTGCCAGCAGCTGGACTTATTACAATGAGCAGTTCTTC. Its translation is CASSWTYYNEQFF.